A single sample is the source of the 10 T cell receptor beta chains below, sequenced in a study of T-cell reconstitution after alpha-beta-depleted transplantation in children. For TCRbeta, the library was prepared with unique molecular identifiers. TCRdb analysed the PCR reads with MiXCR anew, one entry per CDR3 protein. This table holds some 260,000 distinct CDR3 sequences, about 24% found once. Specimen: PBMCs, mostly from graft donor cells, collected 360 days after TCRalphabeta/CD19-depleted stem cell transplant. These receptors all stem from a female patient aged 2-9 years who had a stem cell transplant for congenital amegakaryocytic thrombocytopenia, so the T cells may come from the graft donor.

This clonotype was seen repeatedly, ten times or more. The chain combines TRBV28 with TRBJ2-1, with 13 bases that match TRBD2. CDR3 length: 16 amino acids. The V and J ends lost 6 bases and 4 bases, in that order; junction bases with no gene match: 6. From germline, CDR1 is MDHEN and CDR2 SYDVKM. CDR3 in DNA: TGTGCCAGCAGACGACTAGCGGGAGGAGGTTACAATGAGCAGTTCTTC. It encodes CASRRLAGGGYNEQFF. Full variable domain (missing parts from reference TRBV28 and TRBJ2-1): DVKVTQSSRYLVKRTGEKVFLECVQDMDHENMFWYRQDPGLGLRLIYFSYDVKMKEKGDIPEGYSVSREKKERFSLILESASTNQTSMYLCASRRLAGGGYNEQFFGPGTRLTVL.

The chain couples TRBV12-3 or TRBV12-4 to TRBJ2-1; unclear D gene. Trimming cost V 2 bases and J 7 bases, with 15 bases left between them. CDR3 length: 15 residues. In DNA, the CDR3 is TGTGCCAGCAGTTTATACCCGCTAGTTCCAAATGAGCAGTTCTTC. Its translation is CASSLYPLVPNEQFF.

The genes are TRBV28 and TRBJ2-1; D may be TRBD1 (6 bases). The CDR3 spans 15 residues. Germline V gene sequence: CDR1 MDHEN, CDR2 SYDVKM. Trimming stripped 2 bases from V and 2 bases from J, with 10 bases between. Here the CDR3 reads CASSLIRGTYNEQFF. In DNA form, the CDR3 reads TGTGCCAGCAGTTTAATAAGGGGGACCTACAATGAGCAGTTCTTC.

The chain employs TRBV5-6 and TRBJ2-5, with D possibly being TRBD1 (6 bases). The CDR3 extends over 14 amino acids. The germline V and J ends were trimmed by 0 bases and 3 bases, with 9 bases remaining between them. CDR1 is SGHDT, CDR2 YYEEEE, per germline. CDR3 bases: TGTGCCAGCAGCTTGGGACAGGAGGAAGAGACCCAGTACTTC. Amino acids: CASSLGQEEETQYF.

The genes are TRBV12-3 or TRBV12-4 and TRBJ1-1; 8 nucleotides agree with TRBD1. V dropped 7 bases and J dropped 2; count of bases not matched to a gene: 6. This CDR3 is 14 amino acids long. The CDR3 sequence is CASKWTGSNTEAFF. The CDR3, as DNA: TGTGCCAGCAAATGGACAGGGTCTAACACTGAAGCTTTCTTT.

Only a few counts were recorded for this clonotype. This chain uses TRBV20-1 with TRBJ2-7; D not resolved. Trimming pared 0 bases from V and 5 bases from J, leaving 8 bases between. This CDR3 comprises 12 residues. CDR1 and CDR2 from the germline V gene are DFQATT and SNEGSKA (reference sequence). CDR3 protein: CSARDQGHEQYF. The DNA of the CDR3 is TGCAGTGCTAGAGATCAAGGACACGAGCAGTACTTC.

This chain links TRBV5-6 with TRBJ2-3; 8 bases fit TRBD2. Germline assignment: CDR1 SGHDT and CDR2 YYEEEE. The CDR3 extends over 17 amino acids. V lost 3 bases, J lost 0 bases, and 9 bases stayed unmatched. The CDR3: CASSSPGLAASTDTQYF. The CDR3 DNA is TGTGCCAGCAGCTCGCCAGGACTAGCTGCTAGCACAGATACGCAGTATTTT.

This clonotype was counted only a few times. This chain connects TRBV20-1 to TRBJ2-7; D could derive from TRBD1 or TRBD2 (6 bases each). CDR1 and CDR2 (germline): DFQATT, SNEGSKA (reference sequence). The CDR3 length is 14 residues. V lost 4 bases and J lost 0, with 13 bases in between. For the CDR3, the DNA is TGCAGTGCTACGGGGGCGATAAGCTCCTACGAGCAGTACTTC. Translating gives CSATGAISSYEQYF.

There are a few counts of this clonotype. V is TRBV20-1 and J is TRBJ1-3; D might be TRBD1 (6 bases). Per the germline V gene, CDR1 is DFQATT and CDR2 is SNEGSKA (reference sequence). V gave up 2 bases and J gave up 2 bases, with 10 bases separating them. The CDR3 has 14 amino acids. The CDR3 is CSARSGAPGNTIYF. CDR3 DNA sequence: TGCAGTGCTAGATCGGGGGCCCCTGGAAACACCATATATTTT.

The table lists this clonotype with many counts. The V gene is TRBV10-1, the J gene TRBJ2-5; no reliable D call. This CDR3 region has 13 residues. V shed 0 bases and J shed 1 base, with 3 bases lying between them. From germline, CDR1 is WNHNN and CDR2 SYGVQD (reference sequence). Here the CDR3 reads CASSESGQETQYF. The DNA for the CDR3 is TGCGCCAGCAGTGAGTCAGGCCAAGAGACCCAGTACTTC.